The rows below give T cell receptor beta chains drawn from one sample of a study of blood T cell repertoires in COVID-19. Repertoires were generated with immunoSEQ multiplex PCR, while TCRdb's copy carries only in-frame clones and drops some. Here the sample spans fewer than 350,000 clones, approximately 87% being singletons. Sequencing was performed on peripheral blood. These TCRs come from a woman aged 30 to 39 with COVID-19, enrolled during active disease. Each CDR3 is given with its conserved first and last residue.

j_gene | v_gene | CDR3aa
TRBJ1-2 | TRBV2 | CASSELGAGAPFNYGYTF
TRBJ1-1 | TRBV7-9 | CASSLTGTGNTEAFF
TRBJ1-4 | TRBV28 | CASRPGTGWGTNEKLFF
TRBJ2-7 | TRBV19 | CASSATTGERIYEQYF
TRBJ2-2 | TRBV6-5 | CASRFDRGDTGELFF
TRBJ1-1 | TRBV5-1 | CASSLEDGVNTEAFF
TRBJ2-7 | TRBV19 | CASSIRGGRTYEQYF
TRBJ2-1 | TRBV6-5 | CASSSGGRYNERQFF
TRBJ2-3 | TRBV6-5 | CASSYGGSVGDTQYF
TRBJ1-1 | TRBV2 | CASSEGSNPPEAFF
TRBJ1-6 | TRBV4-1 | CASSQFGQGGTYNSPLHF
TRBJ2-7 | TRBV27 | CASSSIRGEQYF
TRBJ2-7 | TRBV3-1/TRBV3-2 | CASSLPLSEQYF
TRBJ1-2 | TRBV7-9 | CASIDAGQGYGYTF
TRBJ2-3 | TRBV2 | CASSGSGGRDTQYF
TRBJ2-2 | TRBV24-1 | CATSRTANTGELFF
TRBJ1-6 | TRBV6-5 | CASSSTGGDSPLHF
TRBJ2-7 | TRBV28 | CASSFFPYEQYF
TRBJ1-5 | TRBV24-1 | CATAPQGGFHSGGNQPQHF
TRBJ1-2 | TRBV3-1/TRBV3-2 | CASSPLDREDGYTF
TRBJ2-2 | TRBV6-5 | CASSYSEENTGELFF
TRBJ1-1 | TRBV7-2 | CASRHGQAGHTEAFF
TRBJ2-6 | TRBV9 | CASSVRGLGISGANVLTF
TRBJ2-5 | TRBV2 | CASSEPRTGDETQYF
TRBJ2-5 | TRBV27 | CASSSRLGQGWETQYF
TRBJ1-6 | TRBV6-5 | CASTSFPSPLHF
TRBJ2-1 | TRBV7-6 | CASSLDDELINEQFF
TRBJ2-2 | TRBV6-6 | CASSRSSGGRRTGELFF
TRBJ2-1 | TRBV5-4 | CASSLAGTAYNEQFF
TRBJ2-4 | TRBV27 | CASSSRGAGNIQYF
TRBJ1-5 | TRBV6-5 | CASSLDRGGTGPQHF
TRBJ1-2 | TRBV3-1/TRBV3-2 | CASSTRDRLYIGYTF
TRBJ2-3 | TRBV6-2/TRBV6-3 | CASSLSGTGGSMGQYF
TRBJ1-2 | TRBV2 | CASNRVPNYGYTF
TRBJ1-6 | TRBV7-6 | CASSLRGTGGRNSPLHF
TRBJ1-2 | TRBV5-1 | CASSLEAGTGEGYTF